These 31 T cell receptor beta chains originate from one sample sequenced in a study of type 1 regulatory T cells. TCRdb called the reads again in MiXCR, with one record for every CDR3 protein. Counted here are around 88,000 distinct CDR3 sequences, roughly 30% occurring once; the ten biggest clones make up 2.2%. The source material was CD4+ T cells, either the whole sample or a sorted fraction (not recorded which). The receptor source for this set is a human donor in good health.

This clonotype was seen only a few times. The V call is TRBV18, the J call TRBJ1-3; no clear D. This CDR3 has 14 residues. V was shortened by 3 bases and J by 2 bases, with 8 bases between the two germline ends. Per the germline V gene, CDR1 is KGHSH and CDR2 is LQKENI. CDR3 protein: CASSPGGTGNTIYF. The CDR3 nucleotides read TGTGCCAGCTCACCTGGAGGGACTGGAAACACCATATATTTT.

This clonotype was picked up a small number of times. The chain has TRBV29-1 and TRBJ2-5; D unclear. The CDR3 length is 14 residues. Germline CDR1 reads SQVTM; CDR2 reads ANQGSEA. V lost 5 bases and J 1 base, leaving 14 bases between the germline ends. The CDR3 here is CSVRHGRFQETQYF. The CDR3 DNA sequence: TGCAGCGTTCGCCACGGACGGTTCCAAGAGACCCAGTACTTC.

The V gene is TRBV4-3, the J gene TRBJ2-1; no clear D. The CDR3 loop spans 14 amino acids. Trimming left V 1 base short and J 5 bases short, with 9 bases between. Germline V gene lookup returns CDR1 LGHNA and CDR2 YSLEER. CDR3 coding DNA: TGCGCCAGCAGCCAAGGTCTACGAAACAATGAGCAGTTCTTC. Its protein product is CASSQGLRNNEQFF.

A few counts support this clonotype. The chain is built from TRBV9 and TRBJ2-3; 8 nucleotides line up with TRBD2. There are 14 residues in the CDR3. V trimming: 3 bases; J trimming: 6 bases; junction bases outside the gene matches: 6. CDR1 SGDLS and CDR2 YYNGEE come from the germline V gene. The CDR3: CASSAREGSDTQYF. The CDR3 DNA follows: TGTGCCAGCAGCGCTCGGGAGGGATCGGATACGCAGTATTTT.

The chain combines TRBV6-1 with TRBJ2-1; D remains ambiguous. CDR3 length: 14 residues. V shed 1 base and J shed 9 bases, with 13 bases lying between them. Germline CDR1 reads MNHNS; CDR2 reads SASEGT. The CDR3 loop reads CASSEGHSLGEQFF. The CDR3 DNA reads TGTGCCAGCAGTGAAGGACATTCCCTTGGTGAGCAGTTCTTC.

The rearrangement uses TRBV27 and TRBJ2-3; TRBD2 matches at 10 bases. The V gene end was trimmed by 10 bases and the J gene end by 1 base; junction bases not matched to a gene: 2. The length of the CDR3 is 13 residues. In germline, CDR1 is MNHEY, CDR2 SMNVEV (reference sequence). The DNA of the CDR3 is TGTGCCACTACTAGCGGGGGCACAGATACGCAGTATTTT. Translating gives CATTSGGTDTQYF.

V gene TRBV5-1 combines with J gene TRBJ1-1; D unresolved. Trimming removed 5 bases at V and 1 base at J, with 9 bases between. Germline values: CDR1 SGHRS, CDR2 YFSETQ. CDR3 size: 13 residues. In DNA form, the CDR3 reads TGCGCCAGCAGACGGACGGGGAACACTGAAGCTTTCTTT. Translation: CASRRTGNTEAFF.

This clonotype showed up just a few times. CDR3 sequence: CASSSTDFNEKLFF. CDR3 nucleotide sequence: TGCGCCAGCAGCTCGACAGACTTTAATGAAAAACTGTTTTTT. The chain uses TRBV5-1 and TRBJ1-4; a possible D gene is TRBD1 (5 bases). CDR1 and CDR2 (germline): SGHRS, YFSETQ. This CDR3 region has 14 residues. V lost 3 bases and J lost 4, with 10 bases in between.

This clonotype has just a few counts. In DNA, the CDR3 is TGTGCCAGCAGCAAGCGGGAGGGCCGGGGAGAGCAGTACTTC. This codes for CASSKREGRGEQYF. This chain uses TRBV12-3 or TRBV12-4 with TRBJ2-7; TRBD2 agrees at 10 bases. Losses at the gene ends were 6 bases for V and 7 bases for J; bases not matched to a gene: 9. The CDR3 covers 14 residues.

This clonotype was seen a few times. This chain connects TRBV6-5 to TRBJ2-1; 14 bases agree with TRBD2. V was clipped by 0 bases and J by 7 bases; unmatched bases: 11. CDR1 and CDR2 (germline): MNHEY, SVGAGI. The CDR3 is 19 residues long. CDR3 amino acids: CASSYSRLAGGPIGNEQFF. The CDR3 coding sequence is TGTGCCAGCAGTTACTCGCGACTAGCGGGAGGGCCAATAGGAAATGAGCAGTTCTTC.

In its sample, this clonotype was seen a few times. This rearrangement joins TRBV3-1 to TRBJ1-5; D remains unclear. Germline V gives CDR1 LGHDT, CDR2 YNNKEL (reference sequence). There are 15 residues in the CDR3. V was shortened by 1 base and J by 3 bases, with 10 bases between the two germline ends. CDR3 in amino acids: CASSQVFGDNQPQHF. CDR3 bases: TGTGCCAGCAGCCAAGTCTTTGGCGACAATCAGCCCCAGCATTTT.

The chain links TRBV6-5 to TRBJ2-5; D gene ambiguous. Trimming stripped 7 bases from V and 7 bases from J, with 13 bases between. CDR3 length equals 12 residues. Looked up from germline, CDR1 is MNHEY and CDR2 is SVGAGI. The chain's CDR3 is CASKREFGTQYF. The CDR3 bases are TGTGCCAGCAAAAGAGAGTTCGGGACCCAGTACTTC.

The chain links TRBV6-1 to TRBJ1-5; D is possibly TRBD1 (5 bases). The CDR3 extends over 16 amino acids. The germline V gene has CDR1 MNHNS and CDR2 SASEGT. V gave up 7 bases and J gave up 0 bases, with 16 bases separating them. The CDR3 is CASMEVRGYSNQPQHF. CDR3 bases: TGTGCCAGCATGGAAGTTAGGGGTTATAGCAATCAGCCCCAGCATTTT.

The sample holds a few counts of this clonotype. The J gene is TRBJ2-7, the V gene TRBV11-2; TRBD2 agrees at 9 bases. The V and J ends lost 3 bases and 0 bases, in that order; junction bases with no gene match: 3. The germline V gene encodes CDR1 SGHAT and CDR2 FQNNGV. CDR3 length: 15 residues. In DNA form, the CDR3 reads TGTGCCAGCAGCTTCGGACTAGCGATCTCCTACGAGCAGTACTTC. Amino acids: CASSFGLAISYEQYF.

On this clonotype: This could be a read error, since a much larger clone is one nucleotide away. J is TRBJ1-2 and V is TRBV28; the D gene is possibly TRBD1 (5 bases). The CDR3 loop spans 11 amino acids. From germline, CDR1 is MDHEN and CDR2 SYDVKM. The CDR3 reads CASRGTPGFTF. CDR3 nucleotides: TGTGCCAGCCGGGGGACCCCTGGCTTCACCTTC.

The chain uses TRBV6-6 and TRBJ2-5, with D possibly matching TRBD2 (6 bases). Germline CDR1 is MNHNY and CDR2 is SVGAGI (reference sequence). The CDR3 covers 17 residues. Trimming pared 6 bases from V and 5 bases from J, leaving 25 bases between. This CDR3 is CASRSTPPGLLGETQYF. As DNA, the CDR3 is TGTGCCAGCAGATCCACCCCCCCGGGACTGTTAGGGGAGACCCAGTACTTC.

Only a few counts were recorded for this clonotype. The V and J genes are TRBV11-2 and TRBJ2-2; tentative D call: TRBD2 (6 bases). Trimming removed 0 bases at V and 2 bases at J, with 19 bases between. This CDR3 contains 19 residues. The V gene's germline CDR1 is SGHAT and CDR2 FQNNGV. CDR3 protein: CASSLELRQLATNTGELFF. The CDR3 bases are TGTGCCAGCAGCTTAGAGCTCCGTCAGCTAGCGACAAACACCGGGGAGCTGTTTTTT.

This chain uses TRBV5-1 with TRBJ2-1, with 14 bases identical to TRBD2. Unmatched junction bases numbered 9, after V lost 4 bases and J lost 9 bases. Germline V gives CDR1 SGHRS, CDR2 YFSETQ. The CDR3 length is 16 residues. The CDR3 nucleotides are TGCGCCAGCAGCCTGGGACTAGCGGGAGCGTATGGTGAGCAGTTCTTC. It translates to CASSLGLAGAYGEQFF.

This clonotype was picked up a small number of times. This sequence joins TRBV27 and TRBJ2-7, with D hard to call. The germline CDR1 and CDR2 sequences are MNHEY and SMNVEV (reference sequence). This CDR3 comprises 12 residues. V was clipped by 3 bases and J by 3 bases, with 6 bases between them. DNA of the CDR3: TGTGCCAGCAGTTTCACGGGCTACGAGCAGTACTTC. Translation gives CASSFTGYEQYF.

Here the CDR3 reads CAWSTRGSMNTEAFF. In DNA form, the CDR3 reads TGTGCCTGGAGTACAAGGGGTAGCATGAACACTGAAGCTTTCTTT. This chain links TRBV30 with TRBJ1-1; possibly TRBD1 for D (5 bases). CDR1 and CDR2 from the germline V gene are GTSNPN and SVGIG (reference sequence). V was pared by 2 bases and J by 0 bases, with 13 bases between. This CDR3 has 15 amino acids.

The V gene is TRBV11-2, the J gene TRBJ2-1, with D tentatively TRBD1 (6 bases). V lost 4 bases and J 6 bases, leaving 16 bases between the germline ends. The CDR3 length is 15 residues. CDR1 SGHAT and CDR2 FQNNGV come from the germline V gene. The CDR3 loop is CASSSLAGVTNEQFF. The CDR3 DNA is TGTGCCAGCAGCTCCTTGGCAGGGGTAACCAATGAGCAGTTCTTC.

In the case of this clonotype: Sequence at one end of the junction differs from germline and may be a read error. The chain is built from TRBV15 and TRBJ2-2; 7 bases are a match to TRBD2. CDR3 length: 15 amino acids. CDR1 and CDR2 from the germline V gene are LNHNV and YYDKDF (reference sequence). The chain's CDR3 is CATSRDLAGAGKLFF. In DNA form, the CDR3 reads TGTGCCACCAGCAGAGATCTGGCGGGAGCCGGGAAGCTGTTTTTT.

The V and J genes are TRBV7-2 and TRBJ2-7; 7 bases are a match to TRBD1. The germline V gene encodes CDR1 SGHTA and CDR2 FQGNSA. The CDR3 runs 15 residues. After removal of 5 bases from V and 0 bases from J, the junction contained 7 bases not matched to a gene. CDR3 sequence: CASSPSRGSSYEQYF. For the CDR3, the DNA is TGTGCCAGCAGCCCCTCCAGGGGGAGCTCCTACGAGCAGTACTTC.

This chain joins TRBV9 and TRBJ1-6, with D hard to call. Germline V lookup: CDR1 SGDLS, CDR2 YYNGEE. Trimming removed 3 bases from V and 8 bases from J, with 12 bases in between. This CDR3 is 14 amino acids long. The CDR3: CASSARVLDSPLHF. CDR3 coding DNA: TGTGCCAGCAGCGCCCGAGTATTGGATTCACCCCTCCACTTT.

This clonotype was seen only a few times. The V call is TRBV7-2, the J call TRBJ2-7; a weak D match, TRBD1 (5 bases). Trimming cost V 3 bases and J 5 bases, with 14 bases left between them. Germline CDR1 and CDR2: SGHTA and FQGNSA. The CDR3 runs 14 residues. The CDR3 nucleotides are TGTGCCAGCAGCTTGACAGCGAACCGGGACGAGCAGTACTTC. Residues: CASSLTANRDEQYF. Using reference TRBV7-2 and TRBJ2-7 for the parts outside the CDR3, the full variable domain is GAGVSQSPSNKVTEKGKDVELRCDPISGHTALYWYRQSLGQGLEFLIYFQGNSAPDKSGLPSDRFSAERTGGSVSTLTIQRTQQEDSAVYLCASSLTANRDEQYFGPGTRLTVT.

This clonotype was seen a handful of times. J is TRBJ2-1 and V is TRBV11-3, with TRBD2 identical over 11 bases. The CDR3 covers 16 residues. The J segment lost 10 bases and the V segment lost 1 base, leaving 9 bases of the junction unmatched. Per germline, CDR1 SGHNT and CDR2 YENEEA. CDR3 bases: TGTGCCAGCAGCTTAGTGGTTAGCGGGAGGGCCATGGAGCAGTTCTTC. Amino acids: CASSLVVSGRAMEQFF.

In its sample, this clonotype was seen a few times. The chain couples TRBV20-1 to TRBJ2-6; D tentatively reads TRBD1 or TRBD2 (7 bases each). The germline V gene encodes CDR1 DFQATT and CDR2 SNEGSKA (reference sequence). V was pared by 6 bases and J by 1 base, with 31 bases between. The CDR3 runs to 21 residues. CDR3 nucleotides: TGCAGTGCCATGGGCAGGGGGGGGACTTCTTCCAAAGATTCTGGGGCCAACGTCCTGACTTTC. It encodes CSAMGRGGTSSKDSGANVLTF.

In its sample, this clonotype was seen a few times. This sequence joins TRBV10-2 and TRBJ2-5, with 7 bases aligning to TRBD2. Germline V gene data show CDR1 as WSHSY and CDR2 as SAAADI. This CDR3 has 15 residues. V trimming: 4 bases; J trimming: 1 base; junction bases outside the gene matches: 6. CDR3 nucleotide sequence: TGCGCCAGCAGTGTGGGCGGGAGAACCCAAGAGACCCAGTACTTC. Translation gives CASSVGGRTQETQYF.

This chain uses TRBV29-1 with TRBJ2-3, with TRBD2 matching 14 bases. CDR1 is SQVTM, CDR2 ANQGSEA, per germline. The V and J ends lost 5 bases and 12 bases, in that order; junction bases with no gene match: 10. CDR3 length equals 14 residues. In DNA form, the CDR3 reads TGCAGCGTTTCGGGACTAGCGGGAGTAAAGTTACAGTATTTT. It specifies CSVSGLAGVKLQYF.

This clonotype was counted between two and nine times. This sequence joins TRBV7-9 and TRBJ1-5; TRBD1 matches 7 bases. The junction had 9 bases not matched to a gene; V was cut back by 4 bases and J by 6 bases. The V gene's germline CDR1 is SEHNR and CDR2 FQNEAQ (reference sequence). The CDR3 has 15 residues. CDR3 nucleotides: TGTGCCAGCAGCTCCGACAGGGAACGCATTCAGCCCCAGCATTTT. Encoded protein: CASSSDRERIQPQHF.

This clonotype came up a few times. The chain uses TRBV6-1 and TRBJ2-2; 12 positions match TRBD2. Trimming removed 4 bases from V and 5 bases from J; junction bases left unmatched: 5. The CDR3 is 16 residues long. CDR1 and CDR2 (germline): MNHNS, SASEGT. The CDR3 here is CASSVSTSGRTGELFF. The DNA for the CDR3 is TGTGCCAGCAGTGTTTCGACTAGCGGGAGAACCGGGGAGCTGTTTTTT.